The clone carrying this T cell receptor (beta chain) was counted a few times. The entry originates in a study of early T cells in non-severe SARS-CoV-2 infection. Germline V CDR1 and CDR2: ENHRY, SYGVKD. The CDR3 sequence is 13 residues long. Trimming took off 6 bases at V and 3 bases at J, with 12 bases between the two ends. In the library, individual cDNA molecules carried attached unique molecular identifiers. TCRdb re-called the 5' RACE reads with MiXCR, one entry per CDR3 protein. The table has approximately 100,000 distinct CDR3 sequences, more than 9.5% seen once. The TCR originated in an adult who was a healthcare worker with PCR-confirmed SARS-CoV-2 infection or an uninfected control (not recorded which). The source material was whole blood. The chain has TRBV10-3 and TRBJ2-7; D possibly corresponds to TRBD2 (5 bases). CDR3 sequence (DNA): TGTGCCATCAGGGGAGCGGATTACTACGAGCAGTACTTC. Protein product: CAIRGADYYEQYF.